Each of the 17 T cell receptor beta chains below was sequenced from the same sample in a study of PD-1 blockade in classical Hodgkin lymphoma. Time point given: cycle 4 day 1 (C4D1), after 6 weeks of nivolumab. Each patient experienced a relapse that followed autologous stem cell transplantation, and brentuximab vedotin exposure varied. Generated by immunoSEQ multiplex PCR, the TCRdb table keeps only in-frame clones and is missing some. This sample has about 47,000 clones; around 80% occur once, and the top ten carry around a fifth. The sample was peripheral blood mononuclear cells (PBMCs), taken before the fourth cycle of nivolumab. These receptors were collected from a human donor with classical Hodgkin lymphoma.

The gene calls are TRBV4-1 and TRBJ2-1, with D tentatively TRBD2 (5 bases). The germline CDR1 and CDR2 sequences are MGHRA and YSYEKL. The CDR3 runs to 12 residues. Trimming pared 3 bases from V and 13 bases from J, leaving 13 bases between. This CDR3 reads CASSHPLRVQFF. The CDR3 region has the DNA TGCGCCAGCAGCCATCCTCTGCGGGTCCAGTTCTTC.

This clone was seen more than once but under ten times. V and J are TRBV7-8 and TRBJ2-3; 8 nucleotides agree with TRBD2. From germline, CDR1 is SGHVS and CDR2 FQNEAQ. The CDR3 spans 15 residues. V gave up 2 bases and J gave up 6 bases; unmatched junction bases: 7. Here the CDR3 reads CASSLSGSRSDTQYF. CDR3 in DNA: TGTGCCAGCAGCTTAAGCGGGAGTAGGAGCGATACGCAGTATTTT.

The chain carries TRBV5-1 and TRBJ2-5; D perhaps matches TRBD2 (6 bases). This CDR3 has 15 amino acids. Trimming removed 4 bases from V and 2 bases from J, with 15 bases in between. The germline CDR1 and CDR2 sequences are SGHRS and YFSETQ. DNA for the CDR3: TGCGCCAGCAGCGGGGGGTCATTGGTGCAAGAGACCCAGTACTTC. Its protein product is CASSGGSLVQETQYF.

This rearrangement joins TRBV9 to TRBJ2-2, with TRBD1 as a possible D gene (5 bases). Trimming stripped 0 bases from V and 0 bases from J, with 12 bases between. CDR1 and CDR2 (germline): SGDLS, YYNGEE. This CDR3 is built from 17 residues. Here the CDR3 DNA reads TGTGCCAGCAGCGTAGCAAGGCAGGGTGCGAACACCGGGGAGCTGTTTTTT. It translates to CASSVARQGANTGELFF.

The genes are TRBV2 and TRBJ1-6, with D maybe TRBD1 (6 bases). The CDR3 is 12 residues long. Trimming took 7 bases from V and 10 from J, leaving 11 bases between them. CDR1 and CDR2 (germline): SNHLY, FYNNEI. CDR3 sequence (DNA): TGTGCCAGCAATACAGGGTACTCACCCCTCCACTTT. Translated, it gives CASNTGYSPLHF.

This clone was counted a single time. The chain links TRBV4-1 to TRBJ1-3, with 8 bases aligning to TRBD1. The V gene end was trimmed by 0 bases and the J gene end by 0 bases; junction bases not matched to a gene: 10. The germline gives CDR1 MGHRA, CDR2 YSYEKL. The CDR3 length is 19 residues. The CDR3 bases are TGCGCCAGCAGCCAAGATCCGACAGGGGCCGTGCCCTCTGGAAACACCATATATTTT. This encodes CASSQDPTGAVPSGNTIYF.

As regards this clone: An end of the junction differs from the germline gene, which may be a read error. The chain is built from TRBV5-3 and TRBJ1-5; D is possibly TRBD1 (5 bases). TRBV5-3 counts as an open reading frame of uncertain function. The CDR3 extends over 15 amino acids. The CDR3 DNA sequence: TGTGCCAGCAGCTTGGGGGGAGTAAGCAATCAGCCCCAGCATTTT. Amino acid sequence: CASSLGGVSNQPQHF.

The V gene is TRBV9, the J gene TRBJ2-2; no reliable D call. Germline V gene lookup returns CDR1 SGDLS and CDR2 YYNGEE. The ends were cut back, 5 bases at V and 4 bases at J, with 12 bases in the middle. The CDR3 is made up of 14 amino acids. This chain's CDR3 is CASRRTSSTGELFF. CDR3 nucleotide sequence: TGTGCCAGCAGGCGGACCAGCTCCACCGGGGAGCTGTTTTTT.

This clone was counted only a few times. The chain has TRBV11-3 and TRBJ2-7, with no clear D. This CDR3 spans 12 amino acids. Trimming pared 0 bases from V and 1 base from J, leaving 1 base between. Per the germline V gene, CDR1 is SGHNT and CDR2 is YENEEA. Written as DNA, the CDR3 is TGTGCCAGCAGCTTAGAATCCTACGAGCAGTACTTC. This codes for CASSLESYEQYF.

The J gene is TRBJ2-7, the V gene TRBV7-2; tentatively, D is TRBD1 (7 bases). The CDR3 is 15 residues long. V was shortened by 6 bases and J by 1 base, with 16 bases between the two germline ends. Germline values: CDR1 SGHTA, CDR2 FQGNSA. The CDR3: CASSLTTGTSYEQYF. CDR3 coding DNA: TGTGCCAGCAGTCTCACGACAGGGACTTCCTACGAGCAGTACTTC.

The CDR3 sequence is CASSGQGGRWAGELFF. CDR3 DNA sequence: TGTGCCAGTAGTGGGCAAGGGGGGAGATGGGCCGGGGAGCTGTTTTTT. The chain carries TRBV19 and TRBJ2-2; D tentatively reads TRBD1 or TRBD2 (6 bases each). The germline V and J ends were trimmed by 5 bases and 6 bases, with 19 bases remaining between them. Germline V gene sequence: CDR1 LNHDA, CDR2 SQIVND (reference sequence). The CDR3 has 16 residues.

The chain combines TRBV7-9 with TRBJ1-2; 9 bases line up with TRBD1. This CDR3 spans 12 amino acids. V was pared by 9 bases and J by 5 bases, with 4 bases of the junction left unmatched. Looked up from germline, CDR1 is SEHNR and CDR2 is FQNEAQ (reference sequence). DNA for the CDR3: TGTGCCAGTGCGGACAGGGGATATGGCTACACCTTC. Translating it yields CASADRGYGYTF.

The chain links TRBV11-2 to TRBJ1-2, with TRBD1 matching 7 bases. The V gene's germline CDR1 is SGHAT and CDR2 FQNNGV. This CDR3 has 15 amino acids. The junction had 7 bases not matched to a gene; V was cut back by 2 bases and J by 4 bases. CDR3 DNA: TGTGCCAGCAGCTTATCCCGGGACAGTATCTATGGCTACACCTTC. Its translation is CASSLSRDSIYGYTF.

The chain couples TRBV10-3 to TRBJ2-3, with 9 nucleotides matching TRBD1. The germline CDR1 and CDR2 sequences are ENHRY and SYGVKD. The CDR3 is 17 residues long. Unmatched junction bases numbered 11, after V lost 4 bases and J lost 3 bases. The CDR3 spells CAISAGKQGAGTDTQYF. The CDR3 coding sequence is TGTGCCATCAGTGCGGGCAAACAGGGGGCTGGAACAGATACGCAGTATTTT.

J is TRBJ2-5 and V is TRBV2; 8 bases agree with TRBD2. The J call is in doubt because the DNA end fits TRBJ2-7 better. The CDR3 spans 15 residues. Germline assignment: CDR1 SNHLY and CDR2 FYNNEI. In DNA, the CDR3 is TGTGCCAGCAGTACCCAAGCGGGGGAGGGATTCGAGCAGTACTTC. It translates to CASSTQAGEGFEQYF.

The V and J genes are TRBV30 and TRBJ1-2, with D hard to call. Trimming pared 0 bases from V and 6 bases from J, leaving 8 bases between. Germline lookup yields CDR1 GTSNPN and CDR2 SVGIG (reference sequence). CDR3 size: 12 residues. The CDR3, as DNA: TGTGCCTGGAGTGTACAGAGGGATGGCTACACCTTC. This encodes CAWSVQRDGYTF.

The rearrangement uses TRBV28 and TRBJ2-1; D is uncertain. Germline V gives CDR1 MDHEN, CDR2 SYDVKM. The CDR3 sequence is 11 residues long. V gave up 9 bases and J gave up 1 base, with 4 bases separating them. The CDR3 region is CASISYNEQFF. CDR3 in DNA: TGTGCCAGTATATCCTACAATGAGCAGTTCTTC.